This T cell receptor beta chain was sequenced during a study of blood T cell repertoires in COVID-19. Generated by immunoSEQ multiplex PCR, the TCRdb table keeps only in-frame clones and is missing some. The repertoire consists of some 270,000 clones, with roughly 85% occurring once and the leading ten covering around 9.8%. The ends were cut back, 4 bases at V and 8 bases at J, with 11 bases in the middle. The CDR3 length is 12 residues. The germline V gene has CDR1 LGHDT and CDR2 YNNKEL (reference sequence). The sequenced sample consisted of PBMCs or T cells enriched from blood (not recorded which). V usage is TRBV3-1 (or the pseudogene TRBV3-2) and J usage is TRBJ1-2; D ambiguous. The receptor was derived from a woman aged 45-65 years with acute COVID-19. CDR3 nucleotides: TGTGCCAGCAGCCTTCGGGAGTCGGGCTACACCTTC. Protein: CASSLRESGYTF.